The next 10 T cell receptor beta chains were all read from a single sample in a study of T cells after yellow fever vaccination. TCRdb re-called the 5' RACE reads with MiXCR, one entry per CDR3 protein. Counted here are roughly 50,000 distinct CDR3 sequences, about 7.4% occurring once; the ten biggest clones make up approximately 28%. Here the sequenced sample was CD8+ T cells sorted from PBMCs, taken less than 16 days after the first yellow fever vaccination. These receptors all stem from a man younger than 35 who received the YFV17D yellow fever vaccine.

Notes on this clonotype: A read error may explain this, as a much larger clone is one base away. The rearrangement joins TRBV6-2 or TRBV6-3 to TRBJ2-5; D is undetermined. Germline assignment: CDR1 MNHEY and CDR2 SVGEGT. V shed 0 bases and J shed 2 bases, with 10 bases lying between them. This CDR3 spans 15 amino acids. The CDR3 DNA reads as TGTGCCAGCAGTTACTCGTACGTGGCACAAGAGACCCAGTACTTC. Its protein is CASSYSYVAQETQYF.

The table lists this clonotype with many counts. CDR3 in amino acids: CSPGQAGNTIYF. The CDR3 DNA is TGCAGTCCCGGACAGGCTGGAAACACCATATATTTT. The chain is built from TRBV20-1 and TRBJ1-3, with 7 bases lining up with TRBD1. The CDR3 is made up of 12 amino acids. V lost 8 bases and J lost 2; bases outside the gene matches: 3. Germline CDR1 is DFQATT and CDR2 is SNEGSKA (reference sequence).

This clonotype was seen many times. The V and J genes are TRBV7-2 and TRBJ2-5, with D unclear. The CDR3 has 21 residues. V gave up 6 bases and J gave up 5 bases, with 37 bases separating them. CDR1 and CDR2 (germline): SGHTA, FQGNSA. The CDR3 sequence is CASSPLPLTWARTETRETQYF. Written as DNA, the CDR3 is TGTGCCAGCAGTCCCCTACCCCTAACCTGGGCTAGAACCGAAACGAGGGAGACCCAGTACTTC.

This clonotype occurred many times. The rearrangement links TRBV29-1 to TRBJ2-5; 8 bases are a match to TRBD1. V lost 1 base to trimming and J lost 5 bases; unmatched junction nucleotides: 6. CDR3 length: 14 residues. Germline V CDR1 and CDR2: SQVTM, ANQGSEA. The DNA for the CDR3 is TGCAGCGTTGAAGGGACAGGGAGAACGGAGACCCAGTACTTC. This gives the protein CSVEGTGRTETQYF.

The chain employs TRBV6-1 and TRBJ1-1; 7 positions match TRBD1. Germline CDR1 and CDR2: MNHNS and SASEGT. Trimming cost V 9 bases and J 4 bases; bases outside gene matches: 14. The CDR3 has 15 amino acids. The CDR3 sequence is CASKHWRTGGTEAFF. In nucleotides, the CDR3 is TGTGCCAGTAAACATTGGAGGACAGGCGGCACTGAAGCTTTCTTT.

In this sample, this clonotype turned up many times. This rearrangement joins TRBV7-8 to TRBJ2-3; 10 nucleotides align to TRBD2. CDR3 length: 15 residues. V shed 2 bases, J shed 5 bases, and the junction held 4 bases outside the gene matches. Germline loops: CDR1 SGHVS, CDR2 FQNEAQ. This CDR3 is CASSLLAGAIDTQYF. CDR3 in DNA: TGTGCCAGCAGCTTACTAGCGGGGGCCATAGATACGCAGTATTTT.

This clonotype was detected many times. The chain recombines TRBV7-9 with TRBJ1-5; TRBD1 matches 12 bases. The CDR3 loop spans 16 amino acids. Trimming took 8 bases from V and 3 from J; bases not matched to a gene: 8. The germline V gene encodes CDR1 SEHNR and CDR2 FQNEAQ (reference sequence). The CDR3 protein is CASRPGQGAFNQPQHF. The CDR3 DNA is TGTGCCAGCCGCCCGGGACAGGGGGCGTTCAATCAGCCCCAGCATTTT.

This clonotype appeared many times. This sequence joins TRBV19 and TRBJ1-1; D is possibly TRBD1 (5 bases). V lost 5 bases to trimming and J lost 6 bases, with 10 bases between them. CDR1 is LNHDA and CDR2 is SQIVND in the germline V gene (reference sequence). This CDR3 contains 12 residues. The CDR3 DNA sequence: TGTGCCAGTAGTCACCAGGGTGCTGAAGCTTTCTTT. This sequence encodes CASSHQGAEAFF.

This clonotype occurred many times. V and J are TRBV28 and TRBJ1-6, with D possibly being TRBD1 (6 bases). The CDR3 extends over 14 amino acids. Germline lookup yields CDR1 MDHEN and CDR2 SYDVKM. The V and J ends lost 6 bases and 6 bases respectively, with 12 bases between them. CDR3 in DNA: TGTGCCAGCAGGACACAGGGTAGTAATTCACCCCTCCACTTT. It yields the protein CASRTQGSNSPLHF.

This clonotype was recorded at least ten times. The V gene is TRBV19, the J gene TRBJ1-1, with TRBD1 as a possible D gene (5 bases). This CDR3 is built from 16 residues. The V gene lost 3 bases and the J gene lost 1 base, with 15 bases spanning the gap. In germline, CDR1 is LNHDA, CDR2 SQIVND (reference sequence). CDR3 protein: CASSIVPAGWNTEAFF. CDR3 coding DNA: TGTGCCAGTAGTATTGTCCCGGCAGGGTGGAACACTGAAGCTTTCTTT.